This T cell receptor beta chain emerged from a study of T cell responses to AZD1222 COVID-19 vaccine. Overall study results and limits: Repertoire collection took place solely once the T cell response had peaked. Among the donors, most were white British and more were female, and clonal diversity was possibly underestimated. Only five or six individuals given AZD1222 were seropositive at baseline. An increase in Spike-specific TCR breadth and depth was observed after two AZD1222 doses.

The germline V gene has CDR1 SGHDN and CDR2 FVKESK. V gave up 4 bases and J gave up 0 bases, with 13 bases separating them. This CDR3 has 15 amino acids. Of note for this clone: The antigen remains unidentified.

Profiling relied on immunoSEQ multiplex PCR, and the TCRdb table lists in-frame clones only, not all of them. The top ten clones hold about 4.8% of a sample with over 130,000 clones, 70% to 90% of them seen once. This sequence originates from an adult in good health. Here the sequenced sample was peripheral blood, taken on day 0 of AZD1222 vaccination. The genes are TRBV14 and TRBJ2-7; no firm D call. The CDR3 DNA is TGTGCCAGCAGCCCTGAGACAACGAGCTCCTACGAGCAGTACTTC. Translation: CASSPETTSSYEQYF. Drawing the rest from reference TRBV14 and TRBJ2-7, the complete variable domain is EAGVTQFPSHSVIEKGQTVTLRCDPISGHDNLYWYRRVMGKEIKFLLHFVKESKQDESGMPNNRFLAERTGGTYSTLKVQPAELEDSGVYFCASSPETTSSYEQYFGPGTRLTVT.